The 21 T cell receptor beta chains listed next were all sequenced from one sample in a study of T cell repertoires in cytomegalovirus infection. TCRdb re-derived calls from the reads in MiXCR, one entry per CDR3 protein. The table has about 180,000 distinct CDR3 sequences, about 17% seen once. The sample comprised CD8+ T cells from PBMCs. Receptors were obtained from a human donor in good health (CMV status not recorded). Some clones in this sample may be carry-over from other donors' samples.

This clonotype was observed a handful of times. This chain connects TRBV6-6 to TRBJ1-2; 9 bases line up with TRBD1. Germline V lookup: CDR1 MNHNY, CDR2 SVGAGI (reference sequence). V shed 0 bases and J 6 bases; nucleotides not matched to a gene: 5. The length of the CDR3 is 15 residues. The CDR3 region is CASSYSFGDRDGYTF. The CDR3, as DNA: TGTGCCAGCAGTTACTCCTTCGGGGACAGGGATGGCTACACCTTC.

A few counts support this clonotype. The genes are TRBV7-9 and TRBJ1-2; D possibly corresponds to TRBD1 (5 bases). Germline V gene data show CDR1 as SEHNR and CDR2 as FQNEAQ (reference sequence). V lost 5 bases and J 3 bases, leaving 13 bases between the germline ends. The CDR3 is 14 amino acids. This CDR3 is CASSDYRGHYGYTF. In nucleotides, the CDR3 is TGTGCCAGCAGCGATTACCGGGGCCACTATGGCTACACCTTC.

The rearrangement joins TRBV2 to TRBJ1-2; D gene ambiguous. CDR3 length equals 10 residues. Germline V gives CDR1 SNHLY, CDR2 FYNNEI. V lost 6 bases, J lost 7 bases, and 6 bases lay in between. CDR3 nucleotides: TGTGCCAGCAGCGGACCTGGCTACACCTTC. It codes for CASSGPGYTF.

This clonotype has just a few counts. This chain links TRBV7-9 with TRBJ1-6; D call uncertain. The CDR3 length is 14 residues. CDR1 and CDR2 (germline): SEHNR, FQNEAQ (reference sequence). Trimming took 1 base from V and 5 from J, leaving 6 bases between them. The CDR3 protein is CASSLGQNNSPLHF. The CDR3 nucleotides are TGTGCCAGCAGCTTAGGGCAGAATAATTCACCCCTCCACTTT.

This clonotype was observed a few times. This rearrangement joins TRBV27 to TRBJ1-6; the D is unclear. This CDR3 contains 13 residues. Germline V CDR1 and CDR2: MNHEY, SMNVEV (reference sequence). Trimming pared 3 bases from V and 6 bases from J, leaving 6 bases between. CDR3 DNA: TGTGCCAGCAGTTTTAGTGGTAATTCACCCCTCCACTTT. Its translation is CASSFSGNSPLHF.

This clonotype was observed a handful of times. The rearrangement uses TRBV5-1 and TRBJ1-2; D unclear. The length of the CDR3 is 12 residues. Trimming stripped 1 base from V and 0 bases from J, with 1 base between. Germline V gene lookup returns CDR1 SGHRS and CDR2 YFSETQ. This CDR3 is CASSLTNYGYTF. The CDR3 nucleotides are TGCGCCAGCAGCTTGACTAACTATGGCTACACCTTC. The full variable domain, completed using reference TRBV5-1 and TRBJ1-2, is KAGVTQTPRYLIKTRGQQVTLSCSPISGHRSVSWYQQTPGQGLQFLFEYFSETQRNKGNFPGRFSGRQFSNSRSEMNVSTLELGDSALYLCASSLTNYGYTFGSGTRLTVV.

V usage is TRBV7-8 and J usage is TRBJ2-1; 8 bases match TRBD2. The CDR3 is 14 amino acids. Germline V lookup: CDR1 SGHVS, CDR2 FQNEAQ. With 0 bases clipped from V and 7 bases from J, the junction kept 2 bases outside the gene matches. In DNA, the CDR3 is TGTGCCAGCAGCTTAGCGGTAGCGGGGAATGAGCAGTTCTTC. As protein: CASSLAVAGNEQFF.

This clonotype was picked up a small number of times. In nucleotides, the CDR3 is TGTGCCAGCACCTCTTCGGGGGCCTACGAGCAGTACTTC. Its protein product is CASTSSGAYEQYF. V is TRBV7-6 and J is TRBJ2-7; D may be TRBD2 (6 bases). The germline V gene encodes CDR1 SGHVS and CDR2 FNYEAQ. V lost 7 bases, J lost 2 bases, and 12 bases lay in between. The CDR3 covers 13 residues.

The chain combines TRBV12-3 or TRBV12-4 with TRBJ2-4; 11 bases line up with TRBD1. Trimming cost V 5 bases and J 5 bases; bases outside gene matches: 2. This CDR3 has 14 residues. CDR3 in DNA: TGTGCCAGCAGTGTGGGACAGGGGGAAAACATTCAGTACTTC. Amino acids: CASSVGQGENIQYF.

Only a few counts were recorded for this clonotype. The chain joins TRBV27 to TRBJ2-1; 9 bases match TRBD2. The germline V gene encodes CDR1 MNHEY and CDR2 SMNVEV (reference sequence). Trimming removed 6 bases from V and 7 bases from J; junction bases left unmatched: 13. The CDR3 loop spans 16 amino acids. DNA for the CDR3: TGTGCCAGCAGCCCGACAGCGGGGGGCACAGCAAATGAGCAGTTCTTC. Its protein product is CASSPTAGGTANEQFF.

This clonotype was found a few times. This CDR3 reads CATYYMAFNEQFF. CDR3 coding DNA: TGTGCCACCTATTATATGGCTTTCAATGAGCAGTTCTTC. V usage is TRBV6-1 and J usage is TRBJ2-1, with D hard to call. The CDR3 is made up of 13 amino acids. Looked up from germline, CDR1 is MNHNS and CDR2 is SASEGT. Trimming took 10 bases from V and 6 from J, leaving 16 bases between them.

This chain links TRBV6-5 with TRBJ2-5; no firm D call. Per the germline V gene, CDR1 is MNHEY and CDR2 is SVGAGI. CDR3 size: 14 residues. V was trimmed by 2 bases and J by 3 bases, leaving 10 bases between them. CDR3 protein: CASSYGRPKETQYF. CDR3 coding DNA: TGTGCCAGCAGTTACGGGCGACCTAAAGAGACCCAGTACTTC.

This sequence joins TRBV14 and TRBJ2-4; 7 bases agree with TRBD1. With V trimmed by 4 bases and J by 5 bases, 8 bases remained unmatched. The CDR3 has 15 amino acids. Germline V gene lookup returns CDR1 SGHDN and CDR2 FVKESK. This chain's CDR3 is CASSLTGPPQNIQYF. The CDR3 coding sequence is TGTGCCAGCAGCCTGACAGGGCCCCCGCAAAACATTCAGTACTTC.

This clonotype was detected only a few times. This rearrangement joins TRBV7-6 to TRBJ2-3; D gene uncertain. This CDR3 region has 15 residues. V was cut by 1 base and J by 1 base, with 9 bases left in between. From germline, CDR1 is SGHVS and CDR2 FNYEAQ. CDR3 in DNA: TGTGCCAGCAGCTTAGAACTCCTGCGCACAGATACGCAGTATTTT. Its protein product is CASSLELLRTDTQYF.

J is TRBJ1-2 and V is TRBV28; D remains unclear. V gave up 8 bases and J gave up 1 base, with 14 bases separating them. The CDR3 extends over 14 amino acids. The germline gives CDR1 MDHEN, CDR2 SYDVKM. CDR3 residues: CASSGRVLNYGYTF. The CDR3 DNA sequence: TGTGCCAGCTCCGGAAGGGTTCTTAACTATGGCTACACCTTC.

This clonotype was seen a handful of times. CDR3 region: CSGGRGEATDTQYF. In nucleotides, the CDR3 is TGCAGCGGCGGCCGGGGAGAAGCCACAGATACGCAGTATTTT. The chain uses TRBV29-1 and TRBJ2-3; D possibly corresponds to TRBD2 (5 bases). The CDR3 length is 14 residues. The V gene's germline CDR1 is SQVTM and CDR2 ANQGSEA. V lost 7 bases to trimming and J lost 2 bases, with 16 bases between them.

The table lists this clonotype with a few counts. The genes are TRBV27 and TRBJ1-6; 9 bases agree with TRBD1. CDR1 is MNHEY, CDR2 SMNVEV, per germline (reference sequence). The J segment lost 7 bases and the V segment lost 5 bases, leaving 3 bases of the junction unmatched. The CDR3 extends over 14 amino acids. Written as DNA, the CDR3 is TGTGCCAGCAGTCCTGGACAGGGGAATTCACCCCTCCACTTT. Translated, it gives CASSPGQGNSPLHF.

This chain links TRBV7-2 with TRBJ1-4, with TRBD1 matching 8 bases. The length of the CDR3 is 14 residues. Trimming at V came to 5 bases and at J to 8 bases, leaving 7 bases not matched to a gene. The germline V gene encodes CDR1 SGHTA and CDR2 FQGNSA. CDR3 nucleotides: TGTGCCAGCAGCCCCGGACAGGGTCGGGAAAAACTGTTTTTT. Protein product: CASSPGQGREKLFF.

On this clonotype: One junction end does not reproduce the germline sequence, and a read error may be involved. The chain has TRBV5-5 and TRBJ2-4; a possible D gene is TRBD2 (6 bases). CDR3 length equals 14 residues. Germline CDR1 is SGHKS and CDR2 is YYEKEE (reference sequence). CDR3 DNA sequence: TGTGCCAGCAGCTTAAGCGGGCTCAAAAACAGTCAGTACTTC. Encoded protein: CASSLSGLKNSQYF.

The chain couples TRBV7-2 to TRBJ2-7, with 8 bases identical to TRBD2. CDR3 size: 15 residues. The V gene's germline CDR1 is SGHTA and CDR2 FQGNSA. V was clipped by 2 bases and J by 4 bases; unmatched bases: 7. CDR3 coding DNA: TGTGCCAGCAGCTTATTGGGCGGGGGGAAGTACGAGCAGTACTTC. This sequence encodes CASSLLGGGKYEQYF.

Many counts were recorded for this clonotype. V gene TRBV20-1 combines with J gene TRBJ2-3, with D hard to call. The CDR3 sequence is 11 residues long. Germline lookup yields CDR1 DFQATT and CDR2 SNEGSKA (reference sequence). Trimming shortened V by 0 bases and J by 3 bases, and 1 base separated the two germline ends. The CDR3 DNA sequence: TGCAGTGCTAGAGAAACAGATACGCAGTATTTT. This gives the protein CSARETDTQYF.